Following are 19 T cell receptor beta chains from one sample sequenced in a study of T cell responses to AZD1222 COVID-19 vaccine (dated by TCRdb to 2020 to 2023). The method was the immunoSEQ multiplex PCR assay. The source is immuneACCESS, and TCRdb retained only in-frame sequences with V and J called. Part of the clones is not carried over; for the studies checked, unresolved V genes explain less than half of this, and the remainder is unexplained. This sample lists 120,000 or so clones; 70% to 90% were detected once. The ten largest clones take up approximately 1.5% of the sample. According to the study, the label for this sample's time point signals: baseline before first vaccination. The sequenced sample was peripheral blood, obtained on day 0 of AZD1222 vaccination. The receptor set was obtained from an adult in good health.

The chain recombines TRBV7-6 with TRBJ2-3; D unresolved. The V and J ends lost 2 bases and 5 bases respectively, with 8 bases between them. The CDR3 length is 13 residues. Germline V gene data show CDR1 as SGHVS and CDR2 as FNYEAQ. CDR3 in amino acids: CASSLQWGDTQYF. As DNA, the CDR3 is TGTGCCAGCAGCTTACAATGGGGAGATACGCAGTATTTT.

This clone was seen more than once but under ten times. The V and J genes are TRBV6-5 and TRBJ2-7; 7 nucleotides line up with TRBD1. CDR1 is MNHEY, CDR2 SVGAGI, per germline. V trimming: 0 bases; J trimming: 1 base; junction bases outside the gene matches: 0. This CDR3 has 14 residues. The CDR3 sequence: CASSYSDRSYEQYF. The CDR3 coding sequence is TGTGCCAGCAGTTACTCGGACAGGTCCTACGAGCAGTACTTC.

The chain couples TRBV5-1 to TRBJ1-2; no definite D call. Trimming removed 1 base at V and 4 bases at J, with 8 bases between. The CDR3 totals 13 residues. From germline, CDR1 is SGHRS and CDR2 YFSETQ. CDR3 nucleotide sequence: TGCGCCAGCAGCTTGCGGTTACCCTATGGCTACACCTTC. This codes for CASSLRLPYGYTF.

CDR3: CASSPARTGGYTF. The CDR3 DNA reads TGTGCCAGCAGCCCCGCCCGAACGGGTGGCTACACCTTC. The V call is TRBV9, the J call TRBJ1-2; D gene unclear. This CDR3 region has 13 residues. V was trimmed by 4 bases and J by 7 bases, leaving 14 bases between them. Germline CDR1 SGDLS, CDR2 YYNGEE.

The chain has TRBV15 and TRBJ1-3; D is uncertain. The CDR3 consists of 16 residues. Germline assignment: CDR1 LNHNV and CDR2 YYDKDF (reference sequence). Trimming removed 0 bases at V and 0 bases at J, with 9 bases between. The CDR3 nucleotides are TGTGCCACCAGCAGAGATCCAGCCTCCTCTGGAAACACCATATATTTT. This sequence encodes CATSRDPASSGNTIYF. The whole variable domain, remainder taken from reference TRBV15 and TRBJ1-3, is DAMVIQNPRYQVTQFGKPVTLSCSQTLNHNVMYWYQQKSSQAPKLLFHYYDKDFNNEADTPDNFQSRRPNTSFCFLDIRSPGLGDTAMYLCATSRDPASSGNTIYFGEGSWLTVV.

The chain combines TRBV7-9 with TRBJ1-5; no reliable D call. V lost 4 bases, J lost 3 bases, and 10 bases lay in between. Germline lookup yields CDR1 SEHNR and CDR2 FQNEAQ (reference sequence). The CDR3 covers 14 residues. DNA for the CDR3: TGTGCCAGCAGCTCTCGGGCGGACAATCAGCCCCAGCATTTT. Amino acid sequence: CASSSRADNQPQHF.

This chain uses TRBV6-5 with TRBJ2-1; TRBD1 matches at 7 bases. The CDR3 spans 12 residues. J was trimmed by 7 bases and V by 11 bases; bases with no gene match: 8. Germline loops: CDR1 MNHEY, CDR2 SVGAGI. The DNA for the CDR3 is TGTGCCGCAAAACAGGGGAAGAATGAGCAGTTCTTC. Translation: CAAKQGKNEQFF.

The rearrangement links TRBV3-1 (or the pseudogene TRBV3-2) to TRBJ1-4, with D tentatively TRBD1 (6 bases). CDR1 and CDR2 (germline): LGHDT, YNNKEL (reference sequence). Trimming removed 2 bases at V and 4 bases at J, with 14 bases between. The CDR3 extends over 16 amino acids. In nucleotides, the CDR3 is TGTGCCAGCAGCCAACCACCGCAGGGGTTTAATGAAAAACTGTTTTTT. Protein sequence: CASSQPPQGFNEKLFF.

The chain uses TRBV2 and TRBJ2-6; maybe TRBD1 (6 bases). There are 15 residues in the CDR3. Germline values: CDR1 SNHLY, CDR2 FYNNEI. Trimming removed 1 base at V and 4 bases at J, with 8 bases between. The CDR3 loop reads CASSEGGRGANVLTF. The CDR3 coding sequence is TGTGCCAGCAGTGAAGGGGGGCGCGGGGCCAACGTCCTGACTTTC.

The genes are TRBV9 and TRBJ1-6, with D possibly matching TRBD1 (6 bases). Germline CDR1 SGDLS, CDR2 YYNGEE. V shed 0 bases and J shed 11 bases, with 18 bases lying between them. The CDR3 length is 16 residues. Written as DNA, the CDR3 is TGTGCCAGCAGCGTAGGCGACGGGGGGCCAGGGACACCCCTCCACTTT. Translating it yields CASSVGDGGPGTPLHF.

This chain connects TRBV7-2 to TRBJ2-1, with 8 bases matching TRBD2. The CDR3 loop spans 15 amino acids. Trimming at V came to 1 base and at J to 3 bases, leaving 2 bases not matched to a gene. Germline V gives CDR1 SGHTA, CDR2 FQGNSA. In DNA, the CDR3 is TGTGCCAGCAGCTTAGAACTAGCGGACTACAATGAGCAGTTCTTC. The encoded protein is CASSLELADYNEQFF.

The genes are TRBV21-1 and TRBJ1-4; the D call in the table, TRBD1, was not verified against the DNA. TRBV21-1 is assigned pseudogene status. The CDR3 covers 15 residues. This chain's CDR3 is CASSPGTDHNEKLFF. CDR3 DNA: TGTGCCAGCAGCCCAGGGACAGATCATAATGAAAAACTGTTTTTT.

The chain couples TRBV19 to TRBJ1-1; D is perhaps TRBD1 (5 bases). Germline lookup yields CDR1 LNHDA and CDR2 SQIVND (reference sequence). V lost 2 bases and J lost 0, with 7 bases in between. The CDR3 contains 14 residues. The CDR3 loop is CASSIRGMNTEAFF. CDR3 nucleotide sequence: TGTGCCAGTAGTATAAGGGGCATGAACACTGAAGCTTTCTTT. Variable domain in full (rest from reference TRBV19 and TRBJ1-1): DGGITQSPKYLFRKEGQNVTLSCEQNLNHDAMYWYRQDPGQGLRLIYYSQIVNDFQKGDIAEGYSVSREKKESFPLTVTSAQKNPTAFYLCASSIRGMNTEAFFGQGTRLTVV.

The CDR3 coding sequence is TGTGCCAGTAGTCATCAGGGGAAAGGTGAAGCTTTCTTT. Translating it yields CASSHQGKGEAFF. The chain couples TRBV19 to TRBJ1-1; D is possibly TRBD1 (6 bases). Germline CDR1 and CDR2: LNHDA and SQIVND (reference sequence). V shed 5 bases and J shed 7 bases, with 14 bases lying between them. The CDR3 contains 13 residues.

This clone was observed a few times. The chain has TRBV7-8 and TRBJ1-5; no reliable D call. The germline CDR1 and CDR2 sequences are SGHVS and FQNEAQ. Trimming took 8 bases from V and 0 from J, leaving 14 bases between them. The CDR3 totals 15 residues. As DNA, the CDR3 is TGTGCCAGCGAACCGTTGAGATATAGCAATCAGCCCCAGCATTTT. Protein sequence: CASEPLRYSNQPQHF.

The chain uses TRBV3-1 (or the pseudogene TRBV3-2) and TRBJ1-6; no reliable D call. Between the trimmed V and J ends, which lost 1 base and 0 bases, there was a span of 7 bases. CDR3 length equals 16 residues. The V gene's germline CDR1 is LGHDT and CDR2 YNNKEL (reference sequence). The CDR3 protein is CASSQAAASYNSPLHF. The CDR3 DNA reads TGTGCCAGCAGCCAAGCGGCAGCCTCCTATAATTCACCCCTCCACTTT.

The CDR3 loop reads CASTNDRVADTQYF. CDR3 DNA: TGTGCCAGCACTAATGACAGGGTTGCAGATACGCAGTATTTT. The V and J genes are TRBV27 and TRBJ2-3, with TRBD1 matching over 7 bases. The V gene's germline CDR1 is MNHEY and CDR2 SMNVEV (reference sequence). The CDR3 has 14 residues. Trimming removed 7 bases from V and 4 bases from J; junction bases left unmatched: 8.

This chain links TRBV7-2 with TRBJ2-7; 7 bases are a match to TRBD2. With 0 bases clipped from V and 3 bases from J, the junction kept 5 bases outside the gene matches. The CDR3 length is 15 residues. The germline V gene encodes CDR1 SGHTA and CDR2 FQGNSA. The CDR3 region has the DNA TGTGCCAGCAGCTTAGCTGGCGGGAGAATCTACGAGCAGTACTTC. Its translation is CASSLAGGRIYEQYF.

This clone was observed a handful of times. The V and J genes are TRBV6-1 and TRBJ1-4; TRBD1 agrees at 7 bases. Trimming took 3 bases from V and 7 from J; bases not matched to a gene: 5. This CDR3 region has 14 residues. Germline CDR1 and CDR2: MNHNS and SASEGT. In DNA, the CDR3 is TGTGCCAGCAGTGATCAAGACAGGGCTGAAAAACTGTTTTTT. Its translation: CASSDQDRAEKLFF.